One and the same sample provided the 32 T cell receptor beta chains below, sequenced in a study of cytomegalovirus exposure and HLA in healthy donors. TCRdb's copy holds only in-frame clones and misses some; the assay was immunoSEQ multiplex PCR. The sample has about 220,000 clones, around nine tenths seen once. The sequenced sample consisted of PBMCs. The receptors derive from a man between 18 and 35 years old in good health and CMV-seronegative.

V is TRBV7-9 and J is TRBJ2-7, with D perhaps TRBD1 (5 bases). The germline gives CDR1 SEHNR, CDR2 FQNEAQ (reference sequence). Between the trimmed V and J ends, which lost 6 bases and 6 bases, there was a span of 12 bases. The CDR3 consists of 12 residues. CDR3 region: CASRQDMTEQYF. The CDR3 DNA reads TGTGCCAGCAGGCAGGACATGACCGAGCAGTACTTC.

This chain joins TRBV29-1 and TRBJ2-3, with 9 bases matching TRBD2. The V and J ends lost 5 bases and 5 bases, in that order; junction bases with no gene match: 14. The CDR3 covers 16 residues. CDR1 and CDR2 (germline): SQVTM, ANQGSEA. CDR3 region: CSVRASTSGLQDTQYF. CDR3 DNA: TGCAGCGTTAGGGCCTCGACTAGCGGACTACAAGATACGCAGTATTTT.

V and J are TRBV4-1 and TRBJ2-3; no clear D. The V end lost 8 bases, the J end lost 0 bases, and 18 bases lay between the germline ends. CDR1 and CDR2 (germline): MGHRA, YSYEKL. The CDR3 contains 16 residues. CDR3 residues: CASSNGVHSSTDTQYF. In nucleotides, the CDR3 is TGCGCCAGCTCGAACGGAGTCCACTCTAGCACAGATACGCAGTATTTT.

This chain joins TRBV2 and TRBJ1-2, with D possibly being TRBD1 (6 bases). The germline CDR1 and CDR2 sequences are SNHLY and FYNNEI. The V and J ends lost 5 bases and 5 bases respectively, with 12 bases between them. The CDR3 is 13 residues long. The CDR3 loop reads CASSFGQLYGYTF. The CDR3 DNA is TGTGCCAGCAGTTTCGGACAGCTATATGGCTACACCTTC.

This chain joins TRBV28 and TRBJ2-1; D ambiguous. CDR1 and CDR2 (germline): MDHEN, SYDVKM. V shed 2 bases and J shed 6 bases, with 11 bases lying between them. CDR3 size: 14 residues. CDR3 amino acids: CASSLLVGSNEQFF. In nucleotides, the CDR3 is TGTGCCAGCAGTTTACTAGTGGGTAGCAATGAGCAGTTCTTC.

The rearrangement links TRBV11-2 to TRBJ2-7; 8 bases match TRBD1. CDR1 and CDR2 (germline): SGHAT, FQNNGV. V shed 5 bases and J 4 bases; nucleotides not matched to a gene: 19. There are 18 residues in the CDR3. Written as DNA, the CDR3 is TGTGCCAGCAGCCACGAGGGACAGGTCGGGGTGTGGGGATACGAGCAGTACTTC. It specifies CASSHEGQVGVWGYEQYF.

The chain uses TRBV19 and TRBJ2-1; 8 bases map to TRBD2. In germline, CDR1 is LNHDA, CDR2 SQIVND (reference sequence). The V and J ends lost 7 bases and 2 bases, in that order; junction bases with no gene match: 4. This CDR3 spans 14 amino acids. Written as DNA, the CDR3 is TGTGCCAGTAATAAGCGGGAGACCTACAATGAGCAGTTCTTC. Amino acid sequence: CASNKRETYNEQFF. The full variable domain, with the rest looked up from reference TRBV19 and TRBJ2-1, is DGGITQSPKYLFRKEGQNVTLSCEQNLNHDAMYWYRQDPGQGLRLIYYSQIVNDFQKGDIAEGYSVSREKKESFPLTVTSAQKNPTAFYLCASNKRETYNEQFFGPGTRLTVL.

The rearrangement uses TRBV5-4 and TRBJ2-3; D is uncertain. V was pared by 3 bases and J by 4 bases, with 6 bases between. The germline gives CDR1 SGHNT, CDR2 YYREEE (reference sequence). The CDR3 is 12 residues long. Here the CDR3 reads CASSYTSDTQYF. The CDR3 coding sequence is TGTGCCAGCAGCTACACCTCAGATACGCAGTATTTT.

V gene TRBV5-6 combines with J gene TRBJ2-7; 7 bases agree with TRBD2. CDR3 length: 13 amino acids. V shed 2 bases and J 4 bases; nucleotides not matched to a gene: 3. Germline V gene lookup returns CDR1 SGHDT and CDR2 YYEEEE. DNA of the CDR3: TGTGCCAGCAGCTTAAGCGGGATGTACGAGCAGTACTTC. Its translation is CASSLSGMYEQYF.

The V gene is TRBV9, the J gene TRBJ2-7; 13 positions agree with TRBD2. This CDR3 spans 17 amino acids. CDR1 is SGDLS and CDR2 is YYNGEE in the germline V gene. V lost 2 bases and J lost 7; bases outside the gene matches: 12. The CDR3 region has the DNA TGTGCCAGCAGCGTGGATCCCGGGACTAGCGGGATCAGTGAGCAGTACTTC. This sequence encodes CASSVDPGTSGISEQYF.

The CDR3 is CASSLAGQAETQYF. CDR3 DNA sequence: TGTGCCAGCAGCTTGGCCGGCCAGGCGGAGACCCAGTACTTC. This sequence joins TRBV5-6 and TRBJ2-5, with D hard to call. Germline V lookup: CDR1 SGHDT, CDR2 YYEEEE. V dropped 0 bases and J dropped 5 bases, with 11 bases sitting between them. This CDR3 comprises 14 residues.

The V call is TRBV19, the J call TRBJ2-3; TRBD1 might be the D (5 bases). V was pared by 4 bases and J by 6 bases, with 14 bases between. Germline values: CDR1 LNHDA, CDR2 SQIVND (reference sequence). The CDR3 covers 14 residues. The CDR3 DNA reads as TGTGCCAGTAGTAAGGGGATTAACCTGGATACGCAGTATTTT. Translated: CASSKGINLDTQYF.

V usage is TRBV28 and J usage is TRBJ2-1, with TRBD1 matching over 12 bases. This CDR3 is 15 amino acids long. V shed 5 bases and J 6 bases; nucleotides not matched to a gene: 5. Germline V CDR1 and CDR2: MDHEN, SYDVKM. DNA of the CDR3: TGTGCCAGCAGTCCATGGGACAGGGGGCGCAATGAGCAGTTCTTC. As protein: CASSPWDRGRNEQFF. The whole variable domain, filled in from reference TRBV28 and TRBJ2-1, reads DVKVTQSSRYLVKRTGEKVFLECVQDMDHENMFWYRQDPGLGLRLIYFSYDVKMKEKGDIPEGYSVSREKKERFSLILESASTNQTSMYLCASSPWDRGRNEQFFGPGTRLTVL.

This chain joins TRBV28 and TRBJ2-1; 9 positions match TRBD1. V shed 3 bases, J shed 9 bases, and the junction held 9 bases outside the gene matches. Germline lookup yields CDR1 MDHEN and CDR2 SYDVKM. The CDR3 is 15 residues long. The CDR3 coding sequence is TGTGCCAGCAGTTTCCGGGACAGGGATCCTCCTGAGCAGTTCTTC. It codes for CASSFRDRDPPEQFF.

The CDR3 DNA follows: TGTGCCAGCAGCTTACGGTTAAGCACAGATACGCAGTATTTT. Amino acids: CASSLRLSTDTQYF. V usage is TRBV7-6 and J usage is TRBJ2-3; D ambiguous. Germline CDR1 reads SGHVS; CDR2 reads FNYEAQ. Deletions cut 2 bases from V and 0 bases from J, with 6 bases between. There are 14 residues in the CDR3.

The V gene is TRBV7-2, the J gene TRBJ1-1; no clear D. The CDR3 length is 13 residues. In germline, CDR1 is SGHTA, CDR2 FQGNSA. The ends were cut back, 3 bases at V and 6 bases at J, with 11 bases in the middle. CDR3 nucleotide sequence: TGTGCCAGCAGCTTCGGAGGGTCGGCTGAAGCTTTCTTT. Translating gives CASSFGGSAEAFF.

This clone was seen just once. J is TRBJ2-7 and V is TRBV19, with D possibly being TRBD1 (6 bases). V was cut by 3 bases and J by 3 bases, with 15 bases left in between. The CDR3 length is 15 residues. CDR1 and CDR2 (germline): LNHDA, SQIVND (reference sequence). In DNA form, the CDR3 reads TGTGCCAGTAGTATCGTCCAGGGGCGAAGCTACGAGCAGTACTTC. Encoded protein: CASSIVQGRSYEQYF.

This clone has a handful of counts. This sequence joins TRBV6-5 and TRBJ1-5; D gene uncertain. The CDR3 runs to 12 residues. Trimming cost V 6 bases and J 4 bases, with 7 bases left between them. CDR1 MNHEY and CDR2 SVGAGI come from the germline V gene. The CDR3 sequence: CASSSGNQPQHF. The CDR3 region has the DNA TGTGCCAGCAGCTCGGGTAATCAGCCCCAGCATTTT.

This clone has a single count. CDR3 sequence reads: CASSFWEEGGELFF. In nucleotides, the CDR3 is TGTGCCAGCAGCTTCTGGGAGGAGGGCGGGGAGCTGTTTTTT. This chain links TRBV7-6 with TRBJ2-2; D possibly corresponds to TRBD2 (6 bases). V was trimmed by 3 bases and J by 7 bases, leaving 12 bases between them. This CDR3 comprises 14 residues. Germline V gives CDR1 SGHVS, CDR2 FNYEAQ. Drawing the rest from reference TRBV7-6 and TRBJ2-2, the complete variable domain is GAGVSQSPRYKVTKRGQDVALRCDPISGHVSLYWYRQALGQGPEFLTYFNYEAQQDKSGLPNDRFSAERPEGSISTLTIQRTEQRDSAMYRCASSFWEEGGELFFGEGSRLTVL.

V usage is TRBV27 and J usage is TRBJ2-6, with D possibly being TRBD1 (5 bases). This CDR3 is built from 17 residues. V was pared by 5 bases and J by 0 bases, with 14 bases between. Germline CDR1 reads MNHEY; CDR2 reads SMNVEV (reference sequence). The CDR3 nucleotides are TGTGCCAGCAGTACTAAAACGACAGCCTCTGGGGCCAACGTCCTGACTTTC. Encoded protein: CASSTKTTASGANVLTF.

This sequence joins TRBV9 and TRBJ1-3, with D maybe TRBD1 (6 bases). Germline lookup yields CDR1 SGDLS and CDR2 YYNGEE. The germline V and J ends were trimmed by 3 bases and 3 bases, with 13 bases remaining between them. There are 15 residues in the CDR3. As DNA, the CDR3 is TGTGCCAGCAGCGCCTTACAGGGTCTTGGAAACACCATATATTTT. Translation: CASSALQGLGNTIYF.

This clone was seen a few times. V gene TRBV2 combines with J gene TRBJ1-2; D is ambiguous. The CDR3 spans 11 residues. In germline, CDR1 is SNHLY, CDR2 FYNNEI. V dropped 10 bases and J dropped 4 bases, with 10 bases sitting between them. For the CDR3, the DNA is TGTGCCACTCACCGGGGCTATGGCTACACCTTC. Translating it yields CATHRGYGYTF.

The chain links TRBV27 to TRBJ2-1; 12 nucleotides agree with TRBD2. Germline CDR1 reads MNHEY; CDR2 reads SMNVEV (reference sequence). The CDR3 totals 15 residues. V was clipped by 6 bases and J by 9 bases; unmatched bases: 9. The CDR3 spells CASRELAGGRGEQFF. The DNA for the CDR3 is TGTGCCAGCAGGGAACTAGCGGGAGGTCGGGGTGAGCAGTTCTTC.

This chain uses TRBV5-1 with TRBJ2-7, with D perhaps matching TRBD1 (6 bases). Germline CDR1 and CDR2: SGHRS and YFSETQ. The CDR3 extends over 13 amino acids. Trimming removed 4 bases at V and 2 bases at J, with 10 bases between. CDR3 region: CASSVTGPYEQYF. The CDR3, as DNA: TGCGCCAGCAGCGTTACAGGGCCCTACGAGCAGTACTTC.

For this clone: The same CDR3 is also encoded by other DNA sequences in this sample. The chain carries TRBV27 and TRBJ2-7, with D maybe TRBD2 (6 bases). Germline V gene data show CDR1 as MNHEY and CDR2 as SMNVEV (reference sequence). Trimming pared 5 bases from V and 1 base from J, leaving 9 bases between. This CDR3 region has 13 residues. In DNA form, the CDR3 reads TGTGCCAGCAGTCCACGGGGGTCCTACGAGCAGTACTTC. This codes for CASSPRGSYEQYF.

The chain couples TRBV6-5 to TRBJ2-3; D call uncertain. CDR3 length: 15 residues. Trimming removed 6 bases at V and 0 bases at J, with 13 bases between. Per germline, CDR1 MNHEY and CDR2 SVGAGI. The CDR3 reads CASSPSAASTDTQYF. The CDR3 bases are TGTGCCAGCAGCCCCTCGGCGGCTAGCACAGATACGCAGTATTTT.

V gene TRBV11-2 combines with J gene TRBJ1-2; TRBD1 agrees at 7 bases. The CDR3 length is 13 residues. Germline lookup yields CDR1 SGHAT and CDR2 FQNNGV. The J segment lost 4 bases and the V segment lost 6 bases, leaving 5 bases of the junction unmatched. In DNA form, the CDR3 reads TGTGCCAGCAGTTCCGACAGGGCCTATGGCTACACCTTC. Protein: CASSSDRAYGYTF.

The V call is TRBV7-2, the J call TRBJ2-1; 14 bases agree with TRBD2. Germline-derived CDR1 and CDR2 are SGHTA and FQGNSA. The CDR3 loop spans 18 amino acids. With 1 base clipped from V and 9 bases from J, the junction kept 11 bases outside the gene matches. In DNA form, the CDR3 reads TGTGCCAGCAGCTTAGGGCTAATCGGGACTAGCGGGAGTAGTGAGCAGTTCTTC. Translating gives CASSLGLIGTSGSSEQFF.

This chain joins TRBV4-3 and TRBJ1-6; D uncertain. Trimming shortened V by 2 bases and J by 5 bases, and 10 bases separated the two germline ends. This CDR3 contains 15 residues. Per the germline V gene, CDR1 is LGHNA and CDR2 is YSLEER. DNA of the CDR3: TGCGCCAGCAGCCAATCTCACAGTAATAATTCACCCCTCCACTTT. It yields the protein CASSQSHSNNSPLHF.

The chain carries TRBV15 and TRBJ1-2; D remains unclear. V lost 3 bases to trimming and J lost 4 bases, with 21 bases between them. The CDR3 runs 17 residues. Germline CDR1 is LNHNV and CDR2 is YYDKDF (reference sequence). The CDR3 here is CATSSTIALGEPYGYTF. The CDR3 DNA is TGTGCCACCAGCAGTACCATAGCCCTAGGTGAGCCCTATGGCTACACCTTC. Full variable domain (missing parts from reference TRBV15 and TRBJ1-2): DAMVIQNPRYQVTQFGKPVTLSCSQTLNHNVMYWYQQKSSQAPKLLFHYYDKDFNNEADTPDNFQSRRPNTSFCFLDIRSPGLGDTAMYLCATSSTIALGEPYGYTFGSGTRLTVV.

This clone has just one count. The chain combines TRBV27 with TRBJ2-1; D may be TRBD2 (6 bases). Trimming removed 2 bases from V and 7 bases from J, with 12 bases in between. The CDR3 sequence is 14 residues long. Per germline, CDR1 MNHEY and CDR2 SMNVEV (reference sequence). The CDR3: CASSLAGSTNEQFF. In nucleotides, the CDR3 is TGTGCCAGCAGTTTAGCGGGAAGTACTAATGAGCAGTTCTTC.

The chain recombines TRBV7-6 with TRBJ2-3, with 7 bases lining up with TRBD1. The CDR3 is 18 residues long. V lost 5 bases and J lost 3; bases outside the gene matches: 17. The germline V gene encodes CDR1 SGHVS and CDR2 FNYEAQ. CDR3 nucleotides: TGTGCCAGCAGCAGACCGTCCCGTGACAGGGAAGATACAGATACGCAGTATTTT. Protein product: CASSRPSRDREDTDTQYF.